The rows below give T cell receptor beta chains drawn from one sample of a study of T cell repertoires in cytomegalovirus infection. TCRdb fed the reads into MiXCR, producing one record per CDR3 protein. The data contain 450,000 to 550,000 distinct CDR3 sequences, more than 15% of them singletons. Sequencing was carried out using CD8+ T cells from PBMCs. These receptor sequences come from a human donor in good health (CMV status not recorded). Some clones in this sample may be carry-over from other donors' samples. CDR3s include the opening cysteine and the closing phenylalanine or tryptophan. D genes are given only for firm matches. The size entry is marked missing in some rows and otherwise reads once, few, many or a size class.

cdr3_nt	cdr3_aa	v_call	d_call	clone_size	j_call
TGTGCCAGCACCCAACCTCCAGGGATAGGGGTAAATTCACCCCTCCACTTT	CASTQPPGIGVNSPLHF	TRBV28	-	many	TRBJ1-6
TGTGCCAGTAGTATAGGGACAGGGGATCAGCCCCAGCATTTT	CASSIGTGDQPQHF	TRBV19	TRBD1	-	TRBJ1-5
TGTGCCAGCAGTTTAAGGGGGCACTACGAGCAGTACTTC	CASSLRGHYEQYF	TRBV27	TRBD1	many	TRBJ2-7
TGTGCCAGCAGCTTGAACTGGGGGCCCTACAATGAGCAGTTCTTC	CASSLNWGPYNEQFF	TRBV5-6	-	few	TRBJ2-1
TGTGCCAGCAGCCCCGACAGGGACCGGGTACCTAACTATGGCTACACCTTC	CASSPDRDRVPNYGYTF	TRBV7-9	TRBD1	few	TRBJ1-2
TGTGCCAGCAGCTTAGCCAGCCTCCTAGGACCTGAAGCTTTCTTT	CASSLASLLGPEAFF	TRBV7-8	-	many	TRBJ1-1
TGTGCCAGCAGTCCCATAGGGGAATGGGCCGGGGAGCTGTTTTTT	CASSPIGEWAGELFF	TRBV27	-	few	TRBJ2-2
TGTGCCAGCAGCTCCCCAGGAGGGGGGCAAGTAAGCACTGAAGCTTTCTTT	CASSSPGGGQVSTEAFF	TRBV5-4	-	-	TRBJ1-1
TGTGCCAGCAGCTCTGGGGCAGGGGTCCGTTCCAACAATGAGCAGTTCTTC	CASSSGAGVRSNNEQFF	TRBV6-6	-	-	TRBJ2-1
TGTGCCAGCAGCGCTAGCGGGAGGAAGAATACGCAGTATTTT	CASSASGRKNTQYF	TRBV9	TRBD2	-	TRBJ2-3
TGTGCCAGCTTCAAGCGGAAACAAGAGACCCAGTACTTC	CASFKRKQETQYF	TRBV2	-	-	TRBJ2-5